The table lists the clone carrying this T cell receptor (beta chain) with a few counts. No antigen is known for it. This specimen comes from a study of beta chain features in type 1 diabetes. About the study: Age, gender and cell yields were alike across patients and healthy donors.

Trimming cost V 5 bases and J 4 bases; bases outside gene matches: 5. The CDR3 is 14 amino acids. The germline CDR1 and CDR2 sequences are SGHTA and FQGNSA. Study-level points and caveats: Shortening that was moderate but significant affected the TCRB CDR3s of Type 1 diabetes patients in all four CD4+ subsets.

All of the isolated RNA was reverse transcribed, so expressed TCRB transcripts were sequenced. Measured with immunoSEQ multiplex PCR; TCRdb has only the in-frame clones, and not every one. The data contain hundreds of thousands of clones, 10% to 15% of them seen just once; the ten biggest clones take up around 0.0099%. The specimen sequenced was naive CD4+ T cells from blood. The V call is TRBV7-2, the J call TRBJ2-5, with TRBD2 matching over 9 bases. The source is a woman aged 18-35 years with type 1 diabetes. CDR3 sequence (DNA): TGTGCCAGCAGCCTCGGACTAGCGCGAGAGACCCAGTACTTC. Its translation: CASSLGLARETQYF.